The 5 T cell receptor beta chains reported below all come from one sample, sequenced in a study of cytomegalovirus exposure and HLA in healthy donors. Both 60 Vbeta primers and 13 Jbeta primers went into the PCR. Libraries were prepared by immunoSEQ multiplex PCR; TCRdb keeps only in-frame clonotypes and omits some of them. This sample yields 150,000 to 250,000 clones, of which about four fifths are seen a single time; about 1.4% belongs to the top ten. The source material was PBMCs. The source is a girl between 5 and 17 years old in good health and CMV-seropositive.

This chain connects TRBV9 to TRBJ2-6; 8 positions match TRBD2. The V segment lost 3 bases and the J segment 4 bases; nucleotides outside the gene matches: 18. The CDR3 loop spans 20 amino acids. Germline V lookup: CDR1 SGDLS, CDR2 YYNGEE. In nucleotides, the CDR3 is TGTGCCAGCAGCGAGAGGCACAGGGACCCTAGCGGGTCCGGGGCCAACGTCCTGACTTTC. This translates into CASSERHRDPSGSGANVLTF.

The CDR3 nucleotides are TGCGCCAGCAGCCAAGGGGCCAGCCCAACTAATGAAAAACTGTTTTTT. As protein: CASSQGASPTNEKLFF. The chain uses TRBV4-1 and TRBJ1-4; unclear D gene. V dropped 1 base and J dropped 0 bases, with 9 bases sitting between them. The CDR3 length is 16 residues. Germline assignment: CDR1 MGHRA and CDR2 YSYEKL.

The table lists this clone with a count of one. The J gene is TRBJ1-6, the V gene TRBV5-5; D remains unclear. The germline gives CDR1 SGHKS, CDR2 YYEKEE (reference sequence). The CDR3 runs to 16 residues. The germline V and J ends were trimmed by 0 bases and 7 bases, with 14 bases remaining between them. CDR3 in DNA: TGTGCCAGCAGCTTGGAAACCGGGGTCCCCAATTCACCCCTCCACTTT. As protein: CASSLETGVPNSPLHF.

This clone has more than one count but fewer than ten. The chain carries TRBV5-1 and TRBJ1-2, with D possibly matching TRBD1 (5 bases). Germline assignment: CDR1 SGHRS and CDR2 YFSETQ. The CDR3 is 12 amino acids. Trimming pared 4 bases from V and 4 bases from J, leaving 8 bases between. CDR3 bases: TGCGCCAGCAGCCTCCAGGGCTATGGCTACACCTTC. Residues: CASSLQGYGYTF.

This chain uses TRBV7-9 with TRBJ2-5; no reliable D call. The CDR3 totals 11 residues. Trimming pared 5 bases from V and 7 bases from J, leaving 8 bases between. From germline, CDR1 is SEHNR and CDR2 FQNEAQ (reference sequence). The CDR3 is CASSPSVTQYF. In DNA form, the CDR3 reads TGTGCCAGCAGCCCCTCGGTGACCCAGTACTTC.